The clone carrying this T cell receptor beta chain was picked up many times. What it binds is not known. Trimming left V 7 bases short and J 0 bases short, with 10 bases between. This CDR3 is 14 amino acids long. TCRdb reprocessed the 5' RACE reads via MiXCR and lists one record per CDR3 protein. The sample comprises about 120,000 distinct CDR3 sequences, roughly 3.2% of which are singletons, and roughly 1.3% rests with the top ten. The data were obtained in a study of neurological immune-mediated disorders. Points from the study as a whole: HTLV-1-associated myelopathy ranked highest for TCR clonal expansion and multiple sclerosis lowest, beneath healthy controls. Phylogenetic grouping assigned the repertoires of 18 of 34 multiple sclerosis patients to one related-CDR3 cluster, which constitutes a possible signature.

The chain recombines TRBV12-3 or TRBV12-4 with TRBJ1-5; no definite D call. This TCR came from a woman aged 25 to 39 with multiple sclerosis. Sequenced sample: PBMCs. The DNA of the CDR3 is TGTGCCAGCATGACCGGGGTTAGCAATCAGCCCCAGCATTTT. Its translation is CASMTGVSNQPQHF.